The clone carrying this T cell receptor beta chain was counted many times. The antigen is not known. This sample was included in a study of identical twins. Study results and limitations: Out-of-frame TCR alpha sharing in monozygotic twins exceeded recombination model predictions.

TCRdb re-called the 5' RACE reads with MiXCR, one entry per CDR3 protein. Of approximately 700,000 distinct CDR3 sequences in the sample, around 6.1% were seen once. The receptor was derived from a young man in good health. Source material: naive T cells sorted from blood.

The CDR3 DNA sequence: TGTGCCAGCAGCCCCCGGCCTGGACTAGCGGAATACGATCAGTATTTT. Translated, it gives CASSPRPGLAEYDQYF. The chain joins TRBV3-1 to TRBJ2-3; 10 bases are a match to TRBD2. The CDR3 has 16 residues. Germline V gene sequence: CDR1 LGHDT, CDR2 YNNKEL (reference sequence). The V and J ends lost 4 bases and 12 bases, in that order; junction bases with no gene match: 16.